The sample holds many counts of the clone carrying this TCR beta chain. The antigen is unknown. This sample was taken from a study of blood T cells in healthy people across ages. The study, taken as a whole, reports: Roughly linear age-related decline in beta diversity appeared, significant by age approximately 43.

A second roughly 7 to 12 cycle PCR used barcoded and J-beta primers. One entry per CDR3 protein, called by TCRdb with MiXCR from the 5' RACE reads. The sample shows hundreds of thousands of distinct CDR3 sequences, 32% of them seen only once. CDR1 and CDR2 from the germline V gene are SGHTA and FQGNSA. Trimming cost V 3 bases and J 3 bases, with 6 bases left between them. The CDR3 runs to 12 residues. The sequence was obtained from a woman of 80 years or more in good health. Material: blood. The chain employs TRBV7-2 and TRBJ2-7, with D unclear. The CDR3 here is CASSLDFYEQYF. The DNA of the CDR3 is TGTGCCAGCAGCTTGGATTTCTACGAGCAGTACTTC.